This is a list of T cell receptor beta chains from one sample in a study of Graves' ophthalmopathy and Graves' hyperthyroidism. In TCRdb, the multiplex PCR reads were re-called with MiXCR into one record per CDR3 protein. The sample shows tens of thousands of distinct CDR3 sequences, under 65% of them seen only once. The sample taken for sequencing was peripheral blood. The origin of the receptors is an adult man with Graves' ophthalmopathy. CDR3s include the opening cysteine and the closing phenylalanine or tryptophan. D genes are given only for firm matches. Clone size is shown for a subset of rows, as once, few, many or a class of expanded clone.

V gene,D gene,CDR3 length,clone size,J gene,CDR3 protein,CDR3 DNA
TRBV5-6,TRBD2,15,.,TRBJ2-5,CAGSLGTSGAETQYF,TGTGCCGGCAGCTTGGGGACTAGCGGGGCAGAGACCCAGTACTTC
TRBV6-6,TRBD1,14,many,TRBJ1-2,CASSYPDRDYGYTF,TGTGCCAGCAGTTACCCCGACAGGGACTATGGCTACACCTTC
TRBV11-2,.,15,many,TRBJ1-1,CAASPKIGGNTEAFF,TGTGCCGCAAGCCCTAAAATCGGGGGGAACACTGAAGCTTTCTTT
TRBV24-1,TRBD2,15,.,TRBJ2-5,CATSDLLAGGETQYF,TGTGCCACCAGTGATTTGCTAGCGGGAGGAGAGACCCAGTACTTC
TRBV11-3,TRBD2,14,.,TRBJ2-1,CASSLGVAGGRQFF,TGTGCCAGCAGCTTAGGGGTAGCGGGGGGGCGGCAGTTCTTC
TRBV20-1,TRBD2,14,.,TRBJ2-7,CSARLASGSYEQYF,TGCAGTGCTAGATTGGCTAGCGGGAGCTACGAGCAGTACTTC
TRBV19,.,13,few,TRBJ1-5,CASRSGSNQPQHF,TGTGCCAGTAGATCGGGAAGCAATCAGCCCCAGCATTTT
TRBV6-1,TRBD2,16,many,TRBJ2-6,CASSESGSSGANVLTF,TGTGCCAGCAGTGAAAGCGGGAGCTCTGGGGCCAACGTCCTGACTTTC
TRBV12-3/TRBV12-4,.,19,few,TRBJ1-5,CASSARGGGEEGFGQPQHF,TGTGCCAGCAGTGCCCGGGGGGGGGGAGAGGAGGGCTTCGGACAGCCCCAGCATTTT
TRBV19,TRBD2,14,.,TRBJ2-2,CASMGGKNTGELFF,TGTGCCAGTATGGGGGGGAAGAACACCGGGGAGCTGTTTTTT
TRBV6-1,.,13,.,TRBJ1-2,CACSEQGDYGYTF,TGTGCCTGCAGTGAGCAAGGGGATTATGGCTACACCTTC
TRBV15,TRBD2,15,.,TRBJ2-3,CATSRGTSGTDTQYF,TGTGCCACCAGCAGAGGGACTAGCGGCACAGATACGCAGTATTTT
TRBV4-1,TRBD1,13,many,TRBJ1-2,CASSGQGSYGYTF,TGCGCCAGCAGCGGACAGGGTAGCTATGGCTACACCTTC
TRBV6-5,.,12,.,TRBJ2-3,CASSRGTDTQYF,TGTGCCAGCAGCCGGGGCACAGATACGCAGTATTTT
TRBV5-6,.,13,.,TRBJ1-4,CASSGAGGEKLFF,TGTGCCAGCAGCGGGGCGGGAGGGGAAAAACTGTTTTTT
TRBV28,TRBD1,15,.,TRBJ1-3,CAGSTPGQGLEHHYF,TGTGCCGGCAGTACCCCGGGACAGGGGTTGGAACACCATTATTTT
TRBV12-3/TRBV12-4,.,13,many,TRBJ1-5,CASSSNSNQPQHF,TGTGCCAGCAGTTCTAATAGCAATCAGCCCCAGCATTTT
TRBV5-1,.,17,.,TRBJ1-4,CASSLSFRVGANEKLFF,TGCGCCAGCAGCTTAAGTTTCAGGGTTGGTGCTAATGAAAAACTGTTTTTT
TRBV5-5,.,12,many,TRBJ1-2,CASSQGWEGYTF,TGTGCCAGCAGCCAGGGTTGGGAAGGCTACACCTTC
TRBV11-3,.,15,.,TRBJ1-1,CASSPSGRGTTEAFF,TGTGCCAGCAGCCCCAGTGGGCGGGGAACCACTGAAGCTTTCTTT
TRBV7-8,.,12,.,TRBJ2-1,CVSSFWDPEQFF,TGTGTCAGTAGCTTTTGGGATCCTGAGCAGTTCTTC
TRBV11-2,TRBD2,17,many,TRBJ2-1,CASSPRMTSGSYNEQFF,TGTGCCAGCAGCCCCCGGATGACTAGCGGGTCCTACAATGAGCAGTTCTTC
TRBV6-6,TRBD1,16,many,TRBJ1-3,CASSIDRAISGNTIYF,TGTGCCAGCAGCATAGACAGGGCGATCTCTGGAAACACCATATATTTT
TRBV10-2,.,12,few,TRBJ1-6,CAISELDSPFHF,TGCGCCATCAGTGAGCTGGATTCACCCTTCCACTTT
TRBV7-6,.,17,many,TRBJ2-2,CASSLASSGAATGELFF,TGTGCCAGCAGCTTAGCCTCGTCGGGGGCTGCCACCGGGGAGCTGTTTTTT
TRBV10-1,TRBD2,19,.,TRBJ2-3,CASSESPGLADFRADTQYF,TGCGCCAGCAGTGAGTCCCCGGGACTAGCGGATTTCAGGGCAGATACGCAGTATTTT
TRBV11-3,TRBD2,14,many,TRBJ2-3,CASSDSGRADTQYF,TGTGCCAGCAGCGACAGCGGGAGAGCAGATACGCAGTATTTT
TRBV30,TRBD1,14,.,TRBJ1-2,CAWSVGDSATRYTF,TGTGCCTGGAGTGTGGGGGACAGTGCGACCCGCTACACCTTC
TRBV19,TRBD1,14,.,TRBJ1-1,CASSSGTGNPEAFF,TGTGCCAGTAGTTCAGGGACAGGGAACCCTGAAGCTTTCTTC
TRBV30,TRBD1,13,many,TRBJ1-1,CAWAGGLNTEAFF,TGTGCCTGGGCAGGGGGCCTGAACACTGAAGCTTTCTTT
TRBV15,TRBD2,15,many,TRBJ2-3,CATSPRGEVQDTQYF,TGTGCCACCAGCCCCCGGGGGGAAGTTCAAGATACGCAGTATTTT
TRBV7-3,TRBD2,15,.,TRBJ2-3,CASSSSGRDGDTQYF,TGTGCCAGCAGCTCGAGCGGGAGGGACGGAGATACGCAGTATTTT
TRBV6-1,.,15,many,TRBJ2-6,CASSLKSSGANVLTF,TGTGCCAGCAGCCTAAAAAGTTCTGGGGCCAACGTCCTGACTTTC
TRBV4-1,.,13,many,TRBJ2-1,CASSQGRNNEQFF,TGCGCCAGCAGCCAAGGACGGAACAATGAGCAGTTCTTC
TRBV19,.,15,many,TRBJ1-2,CASSISLAENYGYTF,TGTGCCAGTAGTATTAGTCTCGCTGAAAACTATGGCTACACCTTC
TRBV7-9,.,15,.,TRBJ1-5,CASRLARGGEQPQHF,TGTGCCAGCAGACTAGCTAGGGGAGGTGAGCAGCCCCAGCATTTT
TRBV7-2,TRBD2,17,many,TRBJ2-1,CASSFFLAGGLNNEQFF,TGTGCCAGCAGCTTTTTCCTAGCGGGAGGGTTGAACAATGAGCAGTTCTTC
TRBV20-1,.,14,.,TRBJ2-3,CSAGSRGSTDTQYF,TGCAGTGCTGGTTCAAGGGGGAGCACAGATACGCAGTATTTT
TRBV20-1,TRBD2,15,many,TRBJ2-3,CSARGTSGSEDTQYF,TGCAGTGCTAGAGGGACTAGCGGGAGTGAAGATACGCAGTATTTT
TRBV5-1,.,13,.,TRBJ1-3,CASSFGSGNTIYF,TGCGCCAGCAGCTTTGGCTCTGGAAACACCATATATTTT
TRBV20-1,TRBD2,13,.,TRBJ2-7,CSANNGRAYEQYF,TGCAGTGCCAATAACGGGAGGGCCTACGAGCAGTACTTC